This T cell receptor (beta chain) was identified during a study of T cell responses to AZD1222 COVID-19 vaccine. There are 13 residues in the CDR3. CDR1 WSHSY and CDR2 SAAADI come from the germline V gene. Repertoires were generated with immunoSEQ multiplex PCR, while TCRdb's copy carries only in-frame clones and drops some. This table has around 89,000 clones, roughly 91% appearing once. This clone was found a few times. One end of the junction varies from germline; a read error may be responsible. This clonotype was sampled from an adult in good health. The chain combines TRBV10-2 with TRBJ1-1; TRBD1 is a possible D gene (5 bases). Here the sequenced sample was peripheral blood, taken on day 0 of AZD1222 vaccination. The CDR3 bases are TGCGCCACCCGGGCAGGGAAGAACGCTGAAGCTTTCTTT. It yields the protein CATRAGKNAEAFF.